This note documents a single TCR beta chain sequence. As yet, its antigen is unknown. The method was immunoSEQ multiplex PCR; TCRdb's version includes in-frame clones alone and lacks a portion of them. Here the sample spans 180,000 or so clones, roughly 91% being singletons. The CDR3 contains 12 residues. The V end lost 5 bases, the J end lost 4 bases, and 6 bases lay between the germline ends. The V gene's germline CDR1 is LNHDA and CDR2 SQIVND (reference sequence). This specimen belongs to a study of T cell responses to AZD1222 COVID-19 vaccine. Overall study findings and caveats: White British ancestry dominated among donors, who included more females, and clonal diversity was possibly underestimated. No repertoire was sampled before or during the peak T cell response, only after it. Among spike-specific TCRs, nearly half reportedly target unmutated variant regions. Baseline antibody screening turned up just a handful of seropositive AZD1222 recipients.

This chain uses TRBV19 with TRBJ1-5; D call uncertain. This clonotype was sampled from an adult who received the AZD1222 COVID-19 vaccine. The specimen comprised peripheral blood, sampled 28 days after the second AZD1222 dose. This chain's CDR3 is CASSSLNQPQHF. In DNA, the CDR3 is TGTGCCAGTAGTTCCCTTAATCAGCCCCAGCATTTT.